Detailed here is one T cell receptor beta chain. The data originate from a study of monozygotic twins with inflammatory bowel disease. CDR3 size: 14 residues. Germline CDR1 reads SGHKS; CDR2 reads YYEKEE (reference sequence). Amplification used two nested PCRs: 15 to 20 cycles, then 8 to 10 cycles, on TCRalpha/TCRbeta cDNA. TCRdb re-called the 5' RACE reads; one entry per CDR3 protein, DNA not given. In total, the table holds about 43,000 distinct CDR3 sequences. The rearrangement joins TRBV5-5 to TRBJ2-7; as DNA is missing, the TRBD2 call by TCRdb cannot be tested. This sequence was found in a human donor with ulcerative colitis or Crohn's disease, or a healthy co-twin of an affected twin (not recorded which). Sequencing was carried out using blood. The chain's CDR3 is CASSLRAGNYEQYF. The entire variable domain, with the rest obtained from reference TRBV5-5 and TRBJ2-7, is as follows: DAGVTQSPTHLIKTRGQQVTLRCSPISGHKSVSWYQQVLGQGPQFIFQYYEKEERGRGNFPDRFSARQFPNYSSELNVNALLLGDSALYLCASSLRAGNYEQYFGPGTRLTVT.